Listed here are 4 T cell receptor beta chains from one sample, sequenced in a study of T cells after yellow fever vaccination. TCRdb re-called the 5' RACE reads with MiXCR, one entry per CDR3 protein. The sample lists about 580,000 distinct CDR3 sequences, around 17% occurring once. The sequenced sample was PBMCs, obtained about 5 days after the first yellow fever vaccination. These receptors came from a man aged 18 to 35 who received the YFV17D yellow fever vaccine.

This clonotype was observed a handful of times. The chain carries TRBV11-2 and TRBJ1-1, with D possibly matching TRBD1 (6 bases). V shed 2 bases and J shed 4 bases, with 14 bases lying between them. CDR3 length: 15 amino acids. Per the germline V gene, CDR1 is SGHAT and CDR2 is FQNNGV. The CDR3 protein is CASSLLGARVTEAFF. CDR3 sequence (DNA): TGTGCCAGCAGCTTATTGGGGGCACGAGTCACTGAAGCTTTCTTT.

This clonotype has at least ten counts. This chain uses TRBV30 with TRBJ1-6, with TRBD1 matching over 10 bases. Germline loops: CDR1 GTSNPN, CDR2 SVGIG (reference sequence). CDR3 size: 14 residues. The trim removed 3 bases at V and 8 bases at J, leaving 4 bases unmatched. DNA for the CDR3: TGTGCCTGGAGCCGGGACAGGGGTTATTCACCCCTCCACTTT. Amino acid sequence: CAWSRDRGYSPLHF.

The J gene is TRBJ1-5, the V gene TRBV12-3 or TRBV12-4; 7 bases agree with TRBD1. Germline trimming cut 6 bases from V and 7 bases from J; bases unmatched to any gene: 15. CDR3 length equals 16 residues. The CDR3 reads CASSFTTQGLGQPQHF. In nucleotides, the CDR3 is TGTGCCAGCAGCTTCACTACACAGGGGTTGGGACAGCCCCAGCATTTT.

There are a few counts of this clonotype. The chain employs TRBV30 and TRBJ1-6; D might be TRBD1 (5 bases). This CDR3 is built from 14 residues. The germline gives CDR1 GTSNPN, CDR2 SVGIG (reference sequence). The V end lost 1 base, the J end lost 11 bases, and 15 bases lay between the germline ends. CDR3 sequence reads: CAWSGTGLRAPLHF. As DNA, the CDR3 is TGTGCCTGGAGTGGGACGGGGCTTAGGGCACCCCTCCACTTT. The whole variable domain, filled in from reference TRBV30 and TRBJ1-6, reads SQTIHQWPATLVQPVGSPLSLECTVEGTSNPNLYWYRQAAGRGLQLLFYSVGIGQISSEVPQNLSASRPQDRQFILSSKKLLLSDSGFYLCAWSGTGLRAPLHFGNGTRLTVT.